Listed below are T cell receptor beta chains from one sample, sequenced in a study of blood T cell repertoires in COVID-19. Repertoires were generated with immunoSEQ multiplex PCR, while TCRdb's copy carries only in-frame clones and drops some. The sample shows approximately 280,000 clones, 85% of them seen only once. Sequencing used PBMCs or T cells enriched from blood (not recorded which). The receptors stem from a woman aged 45-59 years who had recovered from COVID-19. The CDR3 runs from the conserved cysteine through the conserved F or W. Each record gives: D gene, clone size, J gene, V gene, CDR3 DNA, CDR3 protein. A D gene is named only where the DNA matches it firmly. Size values are once, few and many counts, or a class for expanded clones, and some rows have none.

D: -
size: -
J: TRBJ1-6
V: TRBV10-3
DNA: TGTGCCATCAGTGGTCGAGGGAATTCACCCCTCCACTTT
CDR3: CAISGRGNSPLHF

D: TRBD1
size: -
J: TRBJ1-2
V: TRBV14
DNA: TGTGCCAGCAGCCAAGATAGGGGTCGGAGCAGGGGGGTCTATGGCTACACCTTC
CDR3: CASSQDRGRSRGVYGYTF

D: -
size: once
J: TRBJ2-1
V: TRBV19
DNA: TGTGCCAGTAGTCCCTCCGGGAGTAGGTACAATGAGCAGTTCTTC
CDR3: CASSPSGSRYNEQFF

D: -
size: -
J: TRBJ1-5
V: TRBV19
DNA: TGTGCCAGTACCATGGGGGGGGCTATTAGCAATCAGCCCCAGCATTTT
CDR3: CASTMGGAISNQPQHF

D: TRBD1
size: -
J: TRBJ2-1
V: TRBV2
DNA: TGTGCCAGCAAGACGGACAGGGGCTACTACAATGAGCAGTTCTTC
CDR3: CASKTDRGYYNEQFF

D: -
size: -
J: TRBJ1-5
V: TRBV7-9
DNA: TGTGCCAGCAGCCCCCCAGGGGCTCACAATCAGCCCCAGCATTTT
CDR3: CASSPPGAHNQPQHF

D: -
size: -
J: TRBJ1-6
V: TRBV7-9
DNA: TGTGCCAGCAGCTTAGAAGTAGCGGGCTCCTTCCACTTT
CDR3: CASSLEVAGSFHF

D: TRBD1
size: -
J: TRBJ2-1
V: TRBV5-1
DNA: TGCGCCAGCAGCTTGGACTTTGTACAGGGGGCAGATGAGCAGTTCTTC
CDR3: CASSLDFVQGADEQFF

D: -
size: -
J: TRBJ2-1
V: TRBV7-6
DNA: TGTGCCAGCAGCTCTACTATGGAGGGCTACAATGAGCAGTTCTTC
CDR3: CASSSTMEGYNEQFF

D: TRBD1
size: once
J: TRBJ1-5
V: TRBV19
DNA: TGTGCCAGTAGTACAGGGGGCGGTCAGCCCCAGCATTTT
CDR3: CASSTGGGQPQHF

D: -
size: -
J: TRBJ1-2
V: TRBV5-5
DNA: TGTGCCAGCAACCCTGACGGGGGAGGGTATGGCTACACCTTC
CDR3: CASNPDGGGYGYTF

D: TRBD1
size: -
J: TRBJ2-3
V: TRBV11-2
DNA: TGTGCCAGCAGCTTCGCCGGGACAGACACAGATACGCAGTATTTT
CDR3: CASSFAGTDTDTQYF

D: -
size: -
J: TRBJ1-2
V: TRBV7-6
DNA: TGTGCCAGCAGCCTAATGGACTCCTATGGCTACACCTTC
CDR3: CASSLMDSYGYTF

D: TRBD1
size: -
J: TRBJ1-4
V: TRBV19
DNA: TGTGCCAGTAGTATACGGGGGACAGGGGTGACTAATGAAAAACTGTTTTTT
CDR3: CASSIRGTGVTNEKLFF

D: TRBD2
size: -
J: TRBJ2-1
V: TRBV5-1
DNA: TGCGCCAGCACCCAGGTTGCGGGGGGACTCGGGGAGCAGTTCTTC
CDR3: CASTQVAGGLGEQFF

D: TRBD2
size: -
J: TRBJ2-7
V: TRBV15
DNA: TGTGCCACCAGCTCATTCCCCGGGACTAGCGGGAATGAGCAGTACTTC
CDR3: CATSSFPGTSGNEQYF

D: -
size: -
J: TRBJ2-2
V: TRBV7-8
DNA: TGTGCCAGCAGCTTACAACAGGTGAACACCGGGGAGCTGTTTTTT
CDR3: CASSLQQVNTGELFF

D: TRBD1
size: -
J: TRBJ1-2
V: TRBV29-1
DNA: TGCAGCGTTGGGTACAGGGGGCGGTCTGGCTACACCTTC
CDR3: CSVGYRGRSGYTF

D: TRBD1
size: once
J: TRBJ2-4
V: TRBV5-4
DNA: TGTGCCAGCAGCTACGGACAGGGGGTAGACATTCAGTACTTC
CDR3: CASSYGQGVDIQYF

D: -
size: -
J: TRBJ1-3
V: TRBV19
DNA: TGTGCCAGTAGTCGGGGGTCAACTGGAAACACCATATATTTT
CDR3: CASSRGSTGNTIYF

D: TRBD1
size: -
J: TRBJ1-1
V: TRBV5-1
DNA: TGCGCCAGCAGCACCCGACAGGGGGTGAACACTGAAGCTTTCTTT
CDR3: CASSTRQGVNTEAFF

D: TRBD2
size: -
J: TRBJ2-1
V: TRBV29-1
DNA: TGCAGCGCTCCTGGCGGGAGGAATGAGCAGTTCTTC
CDR3: CSAPGGRNEQFF

D: -
size: -
J: TRBJ2-5
V: TRBV3-1/TRBV3-2
DNA: TGTGCCAGCAGCCGAGGAGGTGGCCTCCTCCTGACGGAGACCCAGTACTTC
CDR3: CASSRGGGLLLTETQYF

D: TRBD2
size: once
J: TRBJ2-1
V: TRBV5-6
DNA: TGTGCCAGCAGCCTGAGCGGGAGAACCTACAATGAGCAGTTCTTC
CDR3: CASSLSGRTYNEQFF